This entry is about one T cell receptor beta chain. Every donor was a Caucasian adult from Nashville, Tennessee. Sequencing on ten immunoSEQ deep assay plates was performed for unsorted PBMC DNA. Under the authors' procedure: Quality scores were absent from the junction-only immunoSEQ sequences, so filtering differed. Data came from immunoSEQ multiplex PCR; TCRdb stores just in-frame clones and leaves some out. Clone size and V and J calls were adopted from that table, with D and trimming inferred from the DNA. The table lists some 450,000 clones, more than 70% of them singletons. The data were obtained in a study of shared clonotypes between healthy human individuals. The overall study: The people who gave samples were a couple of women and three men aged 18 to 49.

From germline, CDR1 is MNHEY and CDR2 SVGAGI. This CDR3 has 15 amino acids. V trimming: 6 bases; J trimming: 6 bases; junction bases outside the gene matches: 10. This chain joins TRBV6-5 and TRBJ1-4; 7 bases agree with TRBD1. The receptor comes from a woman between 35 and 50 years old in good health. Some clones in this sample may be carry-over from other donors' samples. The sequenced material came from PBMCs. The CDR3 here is CASSLSTGRDEKLFF. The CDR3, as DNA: TGTGCCAGCAGCCTCTCGACAGGGCGGGATGAAAAACTGTTTTTT.